This T cell receptor beta chain was retrieved from a study of blood T cell repertoires in COVID-19. In the study overall: Spain, Italy and the United States supplied samples that represented acute and convalescent COVID-19.

The method was immunoSEQ multiplex PCR; TCRdb's version includes in-frame clones alone and lacks a portion of them. The sample has 150,000 to 200,000 clones, just over 85% seen once. This CDR3 has 13 amino acids. V lost 4 bases, J lost 0 bases, and 5 bases lay in between. CDR1 is LGHNA, CDR2 YNFKEQ, per germline. V and J are TRBV4-2 and TRBJ2-3; D is unresolved. This TCR was recovered from a woman younger than 35 who had recovered from COVID-19. The source material was PBMCs or T cells enriched from blood (not recorded which). CDR3: CASSRLSTDTQYF. For the CDR3, the DNA is TGTGCCAGCAGCCGGCTGAGCACAGATACGCAGTATTTT.